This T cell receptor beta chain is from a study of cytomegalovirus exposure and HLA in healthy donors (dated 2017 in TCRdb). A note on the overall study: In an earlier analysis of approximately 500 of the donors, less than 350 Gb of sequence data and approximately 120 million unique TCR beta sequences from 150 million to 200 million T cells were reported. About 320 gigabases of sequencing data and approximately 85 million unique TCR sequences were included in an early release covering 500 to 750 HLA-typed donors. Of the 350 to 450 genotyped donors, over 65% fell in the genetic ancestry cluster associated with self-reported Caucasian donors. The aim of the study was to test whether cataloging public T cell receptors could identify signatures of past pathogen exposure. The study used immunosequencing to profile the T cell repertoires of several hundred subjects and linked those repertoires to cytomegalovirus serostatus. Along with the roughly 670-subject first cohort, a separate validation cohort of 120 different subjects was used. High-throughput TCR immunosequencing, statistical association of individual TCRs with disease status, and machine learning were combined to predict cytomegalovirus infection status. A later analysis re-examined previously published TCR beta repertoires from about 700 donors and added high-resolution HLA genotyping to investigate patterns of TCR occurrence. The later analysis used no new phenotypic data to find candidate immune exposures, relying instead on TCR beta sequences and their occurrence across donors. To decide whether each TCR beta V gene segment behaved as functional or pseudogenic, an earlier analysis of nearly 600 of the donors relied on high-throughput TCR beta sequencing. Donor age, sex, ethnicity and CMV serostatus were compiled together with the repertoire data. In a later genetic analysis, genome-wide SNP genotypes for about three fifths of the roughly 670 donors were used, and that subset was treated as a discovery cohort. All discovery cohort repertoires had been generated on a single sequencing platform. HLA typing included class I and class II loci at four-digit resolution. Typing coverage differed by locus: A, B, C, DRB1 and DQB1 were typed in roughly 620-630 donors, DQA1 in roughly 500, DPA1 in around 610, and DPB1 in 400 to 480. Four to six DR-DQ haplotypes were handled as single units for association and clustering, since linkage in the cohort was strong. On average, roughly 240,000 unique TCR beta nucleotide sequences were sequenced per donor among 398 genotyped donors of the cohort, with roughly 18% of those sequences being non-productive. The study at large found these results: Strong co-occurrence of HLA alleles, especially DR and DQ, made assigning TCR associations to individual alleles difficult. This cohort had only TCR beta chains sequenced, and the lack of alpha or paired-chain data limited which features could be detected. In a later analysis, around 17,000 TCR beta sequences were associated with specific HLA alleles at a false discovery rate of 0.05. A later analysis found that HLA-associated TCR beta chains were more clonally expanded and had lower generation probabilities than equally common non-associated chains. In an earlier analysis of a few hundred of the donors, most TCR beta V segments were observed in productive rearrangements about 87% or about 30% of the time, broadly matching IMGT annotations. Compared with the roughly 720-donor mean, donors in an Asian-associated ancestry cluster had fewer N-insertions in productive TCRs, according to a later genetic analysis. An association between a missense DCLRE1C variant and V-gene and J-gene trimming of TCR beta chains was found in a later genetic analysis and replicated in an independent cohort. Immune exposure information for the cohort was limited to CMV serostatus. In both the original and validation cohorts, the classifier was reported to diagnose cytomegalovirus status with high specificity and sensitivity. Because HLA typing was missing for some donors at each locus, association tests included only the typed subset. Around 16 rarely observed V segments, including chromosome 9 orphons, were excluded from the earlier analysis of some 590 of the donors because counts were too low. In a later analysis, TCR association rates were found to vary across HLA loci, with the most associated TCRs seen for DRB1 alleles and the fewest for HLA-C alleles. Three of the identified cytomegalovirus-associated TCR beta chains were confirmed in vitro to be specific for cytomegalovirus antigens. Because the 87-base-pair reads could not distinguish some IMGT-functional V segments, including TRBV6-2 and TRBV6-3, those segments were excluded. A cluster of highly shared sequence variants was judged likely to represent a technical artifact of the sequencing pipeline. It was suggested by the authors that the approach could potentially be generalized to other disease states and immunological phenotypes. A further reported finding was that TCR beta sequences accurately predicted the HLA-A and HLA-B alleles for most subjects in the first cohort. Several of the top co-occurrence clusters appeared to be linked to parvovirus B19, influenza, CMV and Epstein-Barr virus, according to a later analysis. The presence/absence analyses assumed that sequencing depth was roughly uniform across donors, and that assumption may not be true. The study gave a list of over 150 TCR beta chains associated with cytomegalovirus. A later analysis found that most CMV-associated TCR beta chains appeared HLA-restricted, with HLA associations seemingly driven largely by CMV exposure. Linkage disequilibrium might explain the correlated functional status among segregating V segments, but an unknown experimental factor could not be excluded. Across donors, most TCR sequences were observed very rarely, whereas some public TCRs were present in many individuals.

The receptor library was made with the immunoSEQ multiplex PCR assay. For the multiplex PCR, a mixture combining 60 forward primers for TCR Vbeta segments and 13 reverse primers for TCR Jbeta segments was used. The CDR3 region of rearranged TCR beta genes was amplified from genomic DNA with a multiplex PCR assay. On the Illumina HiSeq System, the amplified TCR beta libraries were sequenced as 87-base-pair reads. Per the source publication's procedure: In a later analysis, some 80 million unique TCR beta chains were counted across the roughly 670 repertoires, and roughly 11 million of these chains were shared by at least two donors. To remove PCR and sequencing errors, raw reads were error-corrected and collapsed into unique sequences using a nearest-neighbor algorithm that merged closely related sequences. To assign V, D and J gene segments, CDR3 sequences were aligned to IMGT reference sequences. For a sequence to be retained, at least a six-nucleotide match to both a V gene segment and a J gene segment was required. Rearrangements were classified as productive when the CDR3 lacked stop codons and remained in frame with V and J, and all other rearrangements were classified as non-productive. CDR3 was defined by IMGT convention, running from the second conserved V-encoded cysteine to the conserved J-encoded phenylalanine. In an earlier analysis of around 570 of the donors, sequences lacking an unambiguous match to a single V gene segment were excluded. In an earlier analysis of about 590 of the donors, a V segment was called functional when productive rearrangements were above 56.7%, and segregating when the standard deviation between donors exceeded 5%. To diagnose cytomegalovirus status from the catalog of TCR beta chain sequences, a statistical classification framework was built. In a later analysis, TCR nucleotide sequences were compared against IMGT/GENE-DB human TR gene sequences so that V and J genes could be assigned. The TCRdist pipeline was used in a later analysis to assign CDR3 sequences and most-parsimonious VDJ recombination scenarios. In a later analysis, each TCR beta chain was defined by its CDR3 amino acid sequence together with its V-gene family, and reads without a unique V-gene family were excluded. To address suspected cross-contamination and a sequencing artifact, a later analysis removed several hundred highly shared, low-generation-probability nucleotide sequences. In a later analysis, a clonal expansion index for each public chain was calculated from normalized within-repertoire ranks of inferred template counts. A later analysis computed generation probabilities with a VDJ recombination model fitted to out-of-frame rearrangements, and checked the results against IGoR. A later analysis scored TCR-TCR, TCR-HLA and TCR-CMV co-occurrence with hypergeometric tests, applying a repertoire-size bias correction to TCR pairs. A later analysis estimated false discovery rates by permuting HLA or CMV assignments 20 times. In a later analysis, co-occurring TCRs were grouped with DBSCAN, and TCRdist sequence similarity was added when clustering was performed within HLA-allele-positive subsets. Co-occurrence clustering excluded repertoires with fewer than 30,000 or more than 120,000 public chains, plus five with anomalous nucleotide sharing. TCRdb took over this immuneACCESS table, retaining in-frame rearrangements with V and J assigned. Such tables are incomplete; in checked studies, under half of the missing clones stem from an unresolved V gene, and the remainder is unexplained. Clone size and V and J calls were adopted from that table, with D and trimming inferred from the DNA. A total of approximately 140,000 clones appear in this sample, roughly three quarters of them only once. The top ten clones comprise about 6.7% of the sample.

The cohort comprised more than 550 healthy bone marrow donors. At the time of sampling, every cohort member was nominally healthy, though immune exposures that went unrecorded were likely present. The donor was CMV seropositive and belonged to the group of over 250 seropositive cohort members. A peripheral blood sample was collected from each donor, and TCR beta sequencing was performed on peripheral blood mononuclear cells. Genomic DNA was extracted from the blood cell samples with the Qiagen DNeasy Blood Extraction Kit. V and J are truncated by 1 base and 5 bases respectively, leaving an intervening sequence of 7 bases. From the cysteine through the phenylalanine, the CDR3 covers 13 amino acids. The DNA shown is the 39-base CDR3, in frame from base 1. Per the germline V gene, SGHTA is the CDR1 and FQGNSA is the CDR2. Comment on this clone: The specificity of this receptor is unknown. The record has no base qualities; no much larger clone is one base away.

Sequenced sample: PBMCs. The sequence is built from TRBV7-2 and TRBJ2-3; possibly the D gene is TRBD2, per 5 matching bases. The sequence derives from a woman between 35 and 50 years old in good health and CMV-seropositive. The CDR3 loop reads CASSLVAGDTQYF. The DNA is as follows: TGTGCCAGCAGCTTAGTCGCGGGAGATACGCAGTATTTT.